This T cell receptor (beta chain) is from a study of identical twins. This CDR3 comprises 13 residues. The germline gives CDR1 DFQATT, CDR2 SNEGSKA (reference sequence). V lost 0 bases and J lost 7; bases outside the gene matches: 6. Overall study findings and caveats: The study reached conclusions through statistical analysis that was cross-sectional, not following the same donors. Out-of-frame alpha sequences common to twins were enriched for low generation probability.

This clonotype was counted a few times. Its target is unknown. TCRdb processed the 5' RACE reads anew with MiXCR; each CDR3 protein has one entry. The table lists hundreds of thousands of distinct CDR3 sequences, 7.5% of them singletons. This same sample was also part of a study on yellow fever vaccine responses in identical twins. That work contributes: Reported findings indicate that twins' vaccine T cell responses seemed partially convergent, partially personalized.

The gene calls are TRBV20-1 and TRBJ2-7, with TRBD1 matching over 7 bases. This TCR was sampled from a woman aged 18-29 years in good health. Sequenced material: memory (CD45RO+) T cells sorted from blood. CDR3 protein: CSARETGKVEQYF. The CDR3 DNA reads as TGCAGTGCTAGAGAGACAGGGAAAGTTGAGCAGTACTTC.